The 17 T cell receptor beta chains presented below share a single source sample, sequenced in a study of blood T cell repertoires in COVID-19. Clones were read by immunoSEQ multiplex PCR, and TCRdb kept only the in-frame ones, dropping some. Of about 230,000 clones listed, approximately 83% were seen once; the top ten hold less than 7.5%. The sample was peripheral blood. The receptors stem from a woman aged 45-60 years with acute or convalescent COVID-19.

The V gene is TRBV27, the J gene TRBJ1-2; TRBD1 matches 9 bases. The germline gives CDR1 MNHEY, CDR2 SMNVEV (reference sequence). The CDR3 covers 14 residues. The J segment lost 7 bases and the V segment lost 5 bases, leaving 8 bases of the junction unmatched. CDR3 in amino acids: CASSIQGAKGGYTF. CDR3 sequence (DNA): TGTGCCAGCAGTATACAGGGGGCGAAGGGTGGCTACACCTTC.

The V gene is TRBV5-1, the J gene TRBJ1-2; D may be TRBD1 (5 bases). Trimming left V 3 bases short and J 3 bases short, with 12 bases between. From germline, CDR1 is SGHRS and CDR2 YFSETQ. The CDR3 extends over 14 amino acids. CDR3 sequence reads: CASSSGEGHYGYTF. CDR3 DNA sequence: TGCGCCAGCAGCTCGGGGGAGGGCCACTATGGCTACACCTTC.

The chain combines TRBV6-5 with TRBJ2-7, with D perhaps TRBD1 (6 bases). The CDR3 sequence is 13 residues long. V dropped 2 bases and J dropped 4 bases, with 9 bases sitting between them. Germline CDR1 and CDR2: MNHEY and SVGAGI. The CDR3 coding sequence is TGTGCCAGCAGTTACCGGGACACTTACGAGCAGTACTTC. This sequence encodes CASSYRDTYEQYF.

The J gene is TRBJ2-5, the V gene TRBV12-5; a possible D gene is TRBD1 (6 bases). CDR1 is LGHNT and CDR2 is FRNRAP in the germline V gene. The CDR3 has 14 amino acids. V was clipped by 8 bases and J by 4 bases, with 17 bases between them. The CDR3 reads CASTSGTPLETQYF. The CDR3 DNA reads TGTGCTAGTACTTCCGGGACACCGCTAGAGACCCAGTACTTC.

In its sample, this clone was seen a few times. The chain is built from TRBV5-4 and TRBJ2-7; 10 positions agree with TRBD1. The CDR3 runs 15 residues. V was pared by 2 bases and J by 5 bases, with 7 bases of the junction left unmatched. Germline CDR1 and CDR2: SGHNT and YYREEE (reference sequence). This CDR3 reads CASSLQGTGVHEQYF. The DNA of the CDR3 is TGTGCCAGCAGCTTACAGGGGACAGGGGTCCACGAGCAGTACTTC.

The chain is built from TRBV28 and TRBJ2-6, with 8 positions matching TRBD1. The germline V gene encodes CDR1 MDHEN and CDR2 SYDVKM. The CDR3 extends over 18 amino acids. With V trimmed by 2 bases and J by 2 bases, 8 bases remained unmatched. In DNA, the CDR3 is TGTGCCAGCAGTTTAAGTGGGACAGGCGTCCCTGGGGCCAACGTCCTGACTTTC. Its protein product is CASSLSGTGVPGANVLTF. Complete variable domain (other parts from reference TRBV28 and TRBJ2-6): DVKVTQSSRYLVKRTGEKVFLECVQDMDHENMFWYRQDPGLGLRLIYFSYDVKMKEKGDIPEGYSVSREKKERFSLILESASTNQTSMYLCASSLSGTGVPGANVLTFGAGSRLTVL.

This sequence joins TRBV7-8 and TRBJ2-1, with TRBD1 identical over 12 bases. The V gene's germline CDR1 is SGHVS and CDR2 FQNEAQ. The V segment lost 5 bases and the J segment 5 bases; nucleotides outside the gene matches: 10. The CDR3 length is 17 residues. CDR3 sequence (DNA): TGTGCCAGCAGCGGGGACAGGGGGCTGCTAATCAACAATGAGCAGTTCTTC. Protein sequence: CASSGDRGLLINNEQFF.

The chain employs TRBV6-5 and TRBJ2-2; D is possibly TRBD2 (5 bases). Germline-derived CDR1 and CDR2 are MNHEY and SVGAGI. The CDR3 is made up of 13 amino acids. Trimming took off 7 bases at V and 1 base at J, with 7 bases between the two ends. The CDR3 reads CASIAGNTGELFF. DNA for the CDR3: TGTGCCAGCATCGCGGGGAACACCGGGGAGCTGTTTTTT.

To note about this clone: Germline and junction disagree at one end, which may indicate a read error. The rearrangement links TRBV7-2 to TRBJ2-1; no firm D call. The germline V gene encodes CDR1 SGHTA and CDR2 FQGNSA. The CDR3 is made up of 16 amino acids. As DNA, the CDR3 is TGTGCCAGCAGCATAGCTATTCGGCAGGTCGACAATGAGCAGTTCTTC. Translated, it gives CASSIAIRQVDNEQFF.

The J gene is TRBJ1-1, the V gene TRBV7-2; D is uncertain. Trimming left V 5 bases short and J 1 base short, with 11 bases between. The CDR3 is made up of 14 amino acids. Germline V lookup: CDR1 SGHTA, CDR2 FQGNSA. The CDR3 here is CASSVPPRNTEAFF. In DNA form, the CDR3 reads TGTGCCAGCAGCGTCCCTCCGCGGAACACTGAAGCTTTCTTT.

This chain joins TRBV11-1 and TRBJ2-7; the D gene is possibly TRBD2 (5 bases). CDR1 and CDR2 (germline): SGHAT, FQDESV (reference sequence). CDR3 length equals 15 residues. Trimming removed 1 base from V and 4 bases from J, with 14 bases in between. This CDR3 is CASSLGRLAVYEQYF. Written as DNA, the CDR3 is TGTGCCAGCAGCTTAGGGCGGCTAGCTGTTTACGAGCAGTACTTC.

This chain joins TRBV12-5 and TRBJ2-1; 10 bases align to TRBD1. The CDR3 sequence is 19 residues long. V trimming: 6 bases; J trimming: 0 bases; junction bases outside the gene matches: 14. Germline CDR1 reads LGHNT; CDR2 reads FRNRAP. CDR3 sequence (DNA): TGTGCTAGTGGCCCGCCGGGACAGGGGTTCTTTATCTCCTACAATGAGCAGTTCTTC. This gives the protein CASGPPGQGFFISYNEQFF.

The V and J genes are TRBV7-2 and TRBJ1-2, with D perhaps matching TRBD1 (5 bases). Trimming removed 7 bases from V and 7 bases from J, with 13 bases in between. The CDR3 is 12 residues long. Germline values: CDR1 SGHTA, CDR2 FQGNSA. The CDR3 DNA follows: TGTGCCAGCACCCCTGGGGGGGGTGGCTACACCTTC. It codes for CASTPGGGGYTF.

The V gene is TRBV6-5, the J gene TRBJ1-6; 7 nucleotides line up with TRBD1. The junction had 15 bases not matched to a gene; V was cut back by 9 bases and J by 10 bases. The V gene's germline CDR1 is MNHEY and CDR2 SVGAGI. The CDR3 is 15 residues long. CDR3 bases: TGTGCCAGTGCTACAACAGGGGCATCAGGGTCACCCCTCCACTTT. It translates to CASATTGASGSPLHF.

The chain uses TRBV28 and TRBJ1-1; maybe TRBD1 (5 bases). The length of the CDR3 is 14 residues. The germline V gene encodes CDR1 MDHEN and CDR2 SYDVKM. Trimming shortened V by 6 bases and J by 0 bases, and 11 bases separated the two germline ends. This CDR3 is CASRRQRVNTEAFF. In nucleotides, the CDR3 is TGTGCCAGCAGACGACAGCGGGTGAACACTGAAGCTTTCTTT.

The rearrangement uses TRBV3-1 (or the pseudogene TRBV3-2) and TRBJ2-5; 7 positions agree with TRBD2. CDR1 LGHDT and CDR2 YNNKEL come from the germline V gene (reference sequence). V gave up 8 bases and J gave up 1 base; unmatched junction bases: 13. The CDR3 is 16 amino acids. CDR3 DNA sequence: TGTGCCAGCCAAAAGATGTTAGCGGGCCTCCAAGAGACCCAGTACTTC. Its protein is CASQKMLAGLQETQYF.

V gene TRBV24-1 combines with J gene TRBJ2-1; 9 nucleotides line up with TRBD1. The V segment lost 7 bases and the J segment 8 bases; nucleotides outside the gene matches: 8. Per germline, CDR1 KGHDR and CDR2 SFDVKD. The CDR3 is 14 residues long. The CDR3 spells CATRGTGRLDEQFF. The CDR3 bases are TGTGCCACCAGAGGGACAGGGAGGCTCGATGAGCAGTTCTTC.